This TCR beta chain was documented in a study of blood T cells in healthy people across ages. The germline gives CDR1 LGHDT, CDR2 YNNKEL (reference sequence). The length of the CDR3 is 16 residues. The V gene end was trimmed by 4 bases and the J gene end by 5 bases; junction bases not matched to a gene: 9. It was with a sample-barcoded 5' primer and a J-beta primer mix that a second PCR of roughly 7 to 12 cycles was run. TCRdb passed the 5' RACE reads through MiXCR, listing each CDR3 protein once. The sample consists of approximately 800,000 distinct CDR3 sequences, about 55% of them appearing once. Every donor provided roughly 9.1 milliliters of peripheral blood. Study-wide findings and caveats: The percentage of naive T cells correlated strongly with TCR beta diversity.

The table lists this clonotype with a few counts. Its antigen is unidentified. V and J are TRBV3-1 and TRBJ2-5; 11 bases fit TRBD2. The TCR comes from a man at least 80 years old in good health. The sequenced material came from blood. The CDR3 loop is CASSPSGASGRETQYF. DNA of the CDR3: TGTGCCAGCAGCCCGTCCGGTGCTAGCGGGAGGGAGACCCAGTACTTC.